These T cell receptor beta chains were read from a single sample in a study of spatial heterogeneity in lung cancer. TCRdb passed the 5' RACE reads through MiXCR, listing each CDR3 protein once. The sample consists of approximately 93,000 distinct CDR3 sequences, approximately 19% of them appearing once. The sample was PBMCs, taken at follow-up. The receptors derive from a male donor with early-stage non-small cell lung cancer. Both conserved end residues are part of each CDR3. A D gene is named only where the DNA matches it firmly. Not all rows give a size; the values are once, few, many and, for expanded clones, a class.

CDR3 length | clone size | J gene | V gene | D gene | CDR3 DNA | CDR3 protein
17 | NA | TRBJ1-5 | TRBV2 | TRBD1 | TGTGCCAGCAGCCTAACCGGACAGGGGTTGAGCAATCAGCCCCAGCATTTT | CASSLTGQGLSNQPQHF
15 | many | TRBJ2-5 | TRBV6-5 | TRBD2 | TGTGCCAGCAGTTACGCCAGCGGGAGCCAAGAGACCCAGTACTTC | CASSYASGSQETQYF
13 | many | TRBJ1-1 | TRBV7-2 | TRBD1 | TGTGCCAGCAGCTCGGGACAGGGTCTTCGGGCTTTCTTT | CASSSGQGLRAFF
15 | few | TRBJ1-1 | TRBV6-5 | TRBD1 | TGTGCCAGCAGTCCTGGACAGGGATATTCCACTGAAGCTTTCTTT | CASSPGQGYSTEAFF
12 | many | TRBJ1-5 | TRBV6-2/TRBV6-3 | NA | TGTGCCAGCAGTTACTCGACTCAGCCCCAGCATTTT | CASSYSTQPQHF
14 | many | TRBJ1-1 | TRBV9 | NA | TGTGCCAGCAGCGGAGGGACTTTGAACACTGAAGCTTTCTTT | CASSGGTLNTEAFF
13 | many | TRBJ2-7 | TRBV3-1 | NA | TGTGCCAGCAGCCAAGCAAGTAGCGGCGAGCAGTACTTC | CASSQASSGEQYF
13 | NA | TRBJ1-1 | TRBV19 | NA | TGTGCCAGTAGTATAGCTCAGGGGTCAGAAGCTTTCTTT | CASSIAQGSEAFF
15 | few | TRBJ2-7 | TRBV2 | TRBD2 | TGTGCCAGCAGTGAGCTAGCGGGAGAGGTAGACGAGCAGTACTTC | CASSELAGEVDEQYF
14 | NA | TRBJ1-2 | TRBV2 | TRBD1 | TGTGCCAGCAGGAGGGGGCCAACTAACTATGGCTACACCTTC | CASRRGPTNYGYTF
13 | few | TRBJ1-1 | TRBV5-1 | TRBD1 | TGCGCCAGCAGCTTACAGGGGGTGGCTGAAGCTTTCTTT | CASSLQGVAEAFF
16 | NA | TRBJ2-3 | TRBV15 | TRBD2 | TGTGCCACCAGCCACTCTCTTAGCGGGACCACAGATACGCAGTATTTT | CATSHSLSGTTDTQYF
12 | NA | TRBJ2-7 | TRBV29-1 | TRBD1 | TGCAGCGGCAGAGGGACAGGGGGCGAGCAGTACTTC | CSGRGTGGEQYF
13 | once | TRBJ2-3 | TRBV20-1 | NA | TGCAGTGCTTCCCGGGATAGCACAGATACGCAGTATTTT | CSASRDSTDTQYF
16 | few | TRBJ2-1 | TRBV29-1 | TRBD2 | TGCAGCGTCGGGTTTTCCGGGACTAGAACCTCTAATGAGCAGTTCTTC | CSVGFSGTRTSNEQFF
16 | many | TRBJ1-6 | TRBV6-6 | NA | TGTGCCAGCAGTTACGGGGGACGGCGGGATAATTCACCCCTCCACTTT | CASSYGGRRDNSPLHF
14 | few | TRBJ2-1 | TRBV6-2/TRBV6-3 | TRBD1 | TGTGCCACCAAAGAGCCGGCAGGGGGTAATGAGCAGTTCTTC | CATKEPAGGNEQFF
15 | NA | TRBJ2-2 | TRBV7-6 | NA | TGTGCCAGCAGCCATGCAGGGTCGAACACCGGGGAGCTGTTTTTT | CASSHAGSNTGELFF
14 | NA | TRBJ2-1 | TRBV5-1 | NA | TGCGCCAGCAGCTTGGAAGGACCCCACAATGAGCAGTTCTTC | CASSLEGPHNEQFF
19 | many | TRBJ1-5 | TRBV6-2/TRBV6-3 | TRBD1 | TGTGCCAGCCTTCCAGAGGGGACAGGGGACTTTTATAGCAATCAGCCCCAGCATTTT | CASLPEGTGDFYSNQPQHF
17 | NA | TRBJ2-3 | TRBV5-1 | NA | TGCGCCAGCAGCTTGGGTCATCGGGACAAAAGCACAGATACGCAGTATTTT | CASSLGHRDKSTDTQYF
14 | NA | TRBJ1-1 | TRBV7-2 | NA | TGTGCCAGCAGCCTGCAGGGAAGGAAGACTGAAGCTTTCTTT | CASSLQGRKTEAFF
14 | NA | TRBJ1-1 | TRBV5-4 | NA | TGTGCCAGCAGCATCAGGACGGCAAACGCTGAAGCTTTCTTT | CASSIRTANAEAFF
11 | few | TRBJ2-1 | TRBV20-1 | NA | TGCAGTGCTAGATTCAGCCAGTACCAGTTCTTC | CSARFSQYQFF
18 | many | TRBJ2-1 | TRBV24-1 | TRBD2 | TGTGCCACCAGTGACCCTAAAACTAGCGGGAGGAGGAAAGTTGAGCAGTTCTTC | CATSDPKTSGRRKVEQFF
14 | few | TRBJ2-2 | TRBV6-2/TRBV6-3 | NA | TGTGCCAGCAACGAAGGATGGAACACCGGGGAGCTGTTTTTT | CASNEGWNTGELFF
16 | NA | TRBJ2-1 | TRBV7-9 | NA | TGTGCCAGCAGCCCCGATTTGGGGCATGGACACAATGAGCAGTTCTTC | CASSPDLGHGHNEQFF
17 | few | TRBJ1-6 | TRBV7-2 | TRBD1 | TGTGCCAGCAGCCTAGGACAGGAGAGCTCCTATAATTCACCCCTCCACTTT | CASSLGQESSYNSPLHF
17 | NA | TRBJ1-4 | TRBV7-2 | NA | TGTGCCAGCAGCTTAGTTGGGGCAGGGCAGGCTAATGAAAAACTGTTTTTT | CASSLVGAGQANEKLFF
14 | few | TRBJ1-1 | TRBV9 | NA | TGTGCCAGCAGCGTTGTGACTTTTAGGACTGAAGCTTTCTTT | CASSVVTFRTEAFF
13 | NA | TRBJ2-7 | TRBV2 | TRBD2 | TGTGCCAGCACGACCGGGACTAGCTACGAGCAGTACTTC | CASTTGTSYEQYF
15 | NA | TRBJ2-3 | TRBV24-1 | NA | TGTGCCACCAGTGATCCAACCCGCACCCTTGATACGCAGTATTTT | CATSDPTRTLDTQYF
14 | few | TRBJ1-5 | TRBV6-5 | TRBD1 | TGTGCCAGCAGACCCGGACAGGGCGGTCAGCCCCAGCATTTT | CASRPGQGGQPQHF